This T cell receptor (beta chain) comes out of a study of human T cells and chemical hapten exposure. Each cDNA molecule in the library carried unique molecular identifiers. TCRdb passed the RACE reads through MiXCR, listing each CDR3 protein once. Of about 120,000 distinct CDR3 sequences listed, less than 15% are singletons. The time point denotes: pre-sensitization, week 0. Treatment here: therapeutic diphenylcyclopropenone sensitization with weekly scalp DPC. Unfractionated whole blood yielded total RNA. Germline CDR1 SGHVS, CDR2 FQNEAQ. This CDR3 is 15 amino acids long. Details on this clonotype: One junction end disagrees with the germline gene, perhaps due to a read error.

The chain employs TRBV7-8 and TRBJ2-3; a weak D match, TRBD1 (6 bases). The clonotype was recovered from a woman between 18 and 30 years old with alopecia areata. Some clones in this sample may be carry-over from other donors' samples. The sample here was whole blood, taken in connection with sensitization to the hapten diphenylcyclopropenone (DPC). The CDR3 here is CASSLRDRSTNTQYF. The CDR3 region has the DNA TGTGCCAGCAGCTTACGAGACAGGAGCACAAATACGCAGTATTTT.